The next 32 T cell receptor beta chains were all read from a single sample in a study of T cell responses to AZD1222 COVID-19 vaccine. The table came from immunoSEQ multiplex PCR; TCRdb's copy has only in-frame clones and leaves some out. The data contain about 120,000 clones, about 90% of them seen just once; the ten biggest clones take up over 7.5%. The specimen comprised peripheral blood, sampled on day 0 of AZD1222 vaccination. These receptors were taken from an adult in good health.

J is TRBJ2-7 and V is TRBV7-7; 13 bases agree with TRBD2. V dropped 5 bases and J dropped 1; count of bases not matched to a gene: 5. The CDR3 is 16 residues long. Germline values: CDR1 SSHAT, CDR2 FNYEAQ (reference sequence). The DNA for the CDR3 is TGTGCCAGCAGCCGTCCGGGACTAGCGGGGTCCTACGAGCAGTACTTC. It encodes CASSRPGLAGSYEQYF. Together with reference TRBV7-7 and TRBJ2-7, the CDR3 gives the full variable domain: GAGVSQSPRYKVTKRGQDVTLRCDPISSHATLYWYQQALGQGPEFLTYFNYEAQPDKSGLPSDRFSAERPEGSISTLTIQRTEQRDSAMYRCASSRPGLAGSYEQYFGPGTRLTVT.

The chain recombines TRBV4-3 with TRBJ2-1; possible D gene TRBD1, 6 bases. V was pared by 4 bases and J by 8 bases, with 15 bases between. The CDR3 is made up of 14 amino acids. Germline CDR1 LGHNA, CDR2 YSLEER. DNA of the CDR3: TGCGCCAGCAGCCCCGAGACAGGTCGAGATGAGCAGTTCTTC. This sequence encodes CASSPETGRDEQFF.

The gene calls are TRBV29-1 and TRBJ1-1; D not resolved. V gave up 7 bases and J gave up 4 bases, with 13 bases separating them. The CDR3 is 12 residues long. CDR1 and CDR2 from the germline V gene are SQVTM and ANQGSEA. The DNA for the CDR3 is TGCAGCGGAGCCCGGGAGGGCACTGAAGCTTTCTTT. The encoded protein is CSGAREGTEAFF.

In this sample, this clone turned up a few times. One end of the junction fails to match germline, which may point to a read error. This chain uses TRBV9 with TRBJ2-2; TRBD1 matches 10 bases. The CDR3 is 21 amino acids. CDR1 is SGDLS, CDR2 YYNGEE, per germline. The DNA of the CDR3 is TGTGCCAGCAGCGTAGCCCGTGGGACAGGGGCTCCAAGGGGGAACGCCGGGGAGCTGTTTTTT. It encodes CASSVARGTGAPRGNAGELFF.

The genes are TRBV6-4 and TRBJ1-5; TRBD1 aligns across 9 bases. The CDR3 is made up of 15 amino acids. Unmatched junction bases numbered 4, after V lost 3 bases and J lost 4 bases. Germline CDR1 is MRHNA and CDR2 is SNTAGT. The CDR3 region is CASSEGTGPNQPQHF. CDR3 in DNA: TGTGCCAGCAGTGAAGGGACAGGGCCTAATCAGCCCCAGCATTTT.

The genes are TRBV5-6 and TRBJ1-5; tentative D call: TRBD1 (5 bases). CDR3 length equals 12 residues. Germline V gene data show CDR1 as SGHDT and CDR2 as YYEEEE. V dropped 5 bases and J dropped 9 bases, with 12 bases sitting between them. The CDR3 is CASRRIGGPQHF. Written as DNA, the CDR3 is TGTGCCAGCAGAAGAATTGGGGGGCCCCAGCATTTT.

This CDR3 is CASSRVGSNQPQHF. CDR3 DNA: TGTGCCAGCAGCCGAGTAGGTAGCAATCAGCCCCAGCATTTT. V and J are TRBV3-1 (or the pseudogene TRBV3-2) and TRBJ1-5; D is unresolved. Germline lookup yields CDR1 LGHDT and CDR2 YNNKEL (reference sequence). The length of the CDR3 is 14 residues. Trimming left V 4 bases short and J 0 bases short, with 7 bases between.

The rearrangement joins TRBV25-1 to TRBJ1-2; maybe TRBD1 (5 bases). This CDR3 contains 14 residues. The V and J ends lost 1 base and 8 bases respectively, with 14 bases between them. Germline CDR1 and CDR2: MGHDK and SYGVNS. For the CDR3, the DNA is TGTGCCAGCAGTGAATGGGGGTTTTTATGGGGCTACACCTTC. As protein: CASSEWGFLWGYTF.

This chain connects TRBV27 to TRBJ1-2; 9 bases are shared with TRBD1. V was pared by 3 bases and J by 7 bases, with 6 bases of the junction left unmatched. CDR3 length: 14 amino acids. Germline V CDR1 and CDR2: MNHEY, SMNVEV (reference sequence). The CDR3 DNA follows: TGTGCCAGCAGTTTCCACGGACAGGGGCGTGGCTACACCTTC. Its translation is CASSFHGQGRGYTF.

The genes are TRBV7-3 and TRBJ2-1; tentatively, D is TRBD1 (6 bases). Germline loops: CDR1 SGHTA, CDR2 FQGTGA. V shed 1 base and J shed 1 base, with 8 bases lying between them. The CDR3 covers 15 residues. This CDR3 reads CASSLNGQSYNEQFF. The CDR3 DNA is TGTGCCAGCAGCTTAAACGGACAGTCCTACAATGAGCAGTTCTTC.

The chain combines TRBV5-4 with TRBJ2-3; D possibly corresponds to TRBD1 (6 bases). The CDR3 has 14 residues. V was shortened by 9 bases and J by 3 bases, with 17 bases between the two germline ends. In germline, CDR1 is SGHNT, CDR2 YYREEE (reference sequence). In DNA form, the CDR3 reads TGTGCCACCCGGACTCCGACAGGTACAGATACGCAGTATTTT. It is translated as CATRTPTGTDTQYF. The full variable domain, its missing parts supplied by reference TRBV5-4 and TRBJ2-3, is ETGVTQSPTHLIKTRGQQVTLRCSSQSGHNTVSWYQQALGQGPQFIFQYYREEENGRGNFPPRFSGLQFPNYSSELNVNALELDDSALYLCATRTPTGTDTQYFGPGTRLTVL.

The rearrangement joins TRBV9 to TRBJ2-7, with a weak D call TRBD2 (6 bases). The CDR3 length is 15 residues. With 4 bases removed from V and 0 bases from J, the gap between germline ends came to 14 bases. CDR1 and CDR2 from the germline V gene are SGDLS and YYNGEE. For the CDR3, the DNA is TGTGCCAGCAGCCGAACCGGGACTGTCTCCTACGAGCAGTACTTC. This sequence encodes CASSRTGTVSYEQYF.

V gene TRBV15 combines with J gene TRBJ1-1; D is unclear. The CDR3 consists of 13 residues. CDR1 LNHNV and CDR2 YYDKDF come from the germline V gene (reference sequence). Trimming removed 0 bases from V and 0 bases from J, with 2 bases in between. This chain's CDR3 is CATSRDLNTEAFF. The CDR3 nucleotides are TGTGCCACCAGCAGAGACTTGAACACTGAAGCTTTCTTT.

The V call is TRBV18, the J call TRBJ1-1, with 8 bases matching TRBD1. CDR3 length: 14 amino acids. Trimming cost V 3 bases and J 5 bases; bases outside gene matches: 5. The germline gives CDR1 KGHSH, CDR2 LQKENI. The CDR3 here is CASSPTGAATEAFF. DNA of the CDR3: TGTGCCAGCTCACCGACAGGGGCGGCGACTGAAGCTTTCTTT. The complete variable domain, with remaining parts taken from reference TRBV18 and TRBJ1-1, reads NAGVMQNPRHLVRRRGQEARLRCSPMKGHSHVYWYRQLPEEGLKFMVYLQKENIIDESGMPKERFSAEFPKEGPSILRIQQVVRGDSAAYFCASSPTGAATEAFFGQGTRLTVV.

This chain uses TRBV4-1 with TRBJ1-2; 7 bases line up with TRBD1. CDR1 and CDR2 from the germline V gene are MGHRA and YSYEKL. The CDR3 consists of 14 residues. V shed 0 bases, J shed 4 bases, and the junction held 2 bases outside the gene matches. As DNA, the CDR3 is TGCGCCAGCAGCCAAGAGGAGGGGGCCTATGGCTACACCTTC. It translates to CASSQEEGAYGYTF.

The genes are TRBV15 and TRBJ2-7, with D unresolved. Germline loops: CDR1 LNHNV, CDR2 YYDKDF (reference sequence). The CDR3 extends over 13 amino acids. V was clipped by 0 bases and J by 0 bases, with 3 bases between them. The CDR3 DNA sequence: TGTGCCACCAGCAGAGACCCCTCCTACGAGCAGTACTTC. This translates into CATSRDPSYEQYF.

V and J are TRBV28 and TRBJ1-6; 10 bases agree with TRBD1. Germline V CDR1 and CDR2: MDHEN, SYDVKM. The CDR3 spans 16 residues. Unmatched junction bases numbered 9, after V lost 6 bases and J lost 7 bases. This CDR3 is CASSSGQGYTNSPLHF. CDR3 coding DNA: TGTGCCAGCAGCTCGGGACAGGGGTATACGAATTCACCCCTCCACTTT.

V gene TRBV29-1 combines with J gene TRBJ1-2; 9 positions match TRBD1. Trimming removed 6 bases from V and 5 bases from J; junction bases left unmatched: 7. Germline V lookup: CDR1 SQVTM, CDR2 ANQGSEA. The CDR3 is 13 residues long. The CDR3 DNA is TGCAGCGTGACCCGGACAGGGGAATATGGCTACACCTTC. This codes for CSVTRTGEYGYTF.

This chain uses TRBV5-1 with TRBJ1-1; possible D gene TRBD1, 5 bases. This CDR3 region has 13 residues. The V end was cut by 3 bases, the J end by 3 bases, with 9 bases between. Per germline, CDR1 SGHRS and CDR2 YFSETQ. The CDR3 DNA follows: TGCGCCAGCAGCTCAGACAGATACACTGAAGCTTTCTTT. Protein sequence: CASSSDRYTEAFF. The entire variable domain, with the rest obtained from reference TRBV5-1 and TRBJ1-1, is as follows: KAGVTQTPRYLIKTRGQQVTLSCSPISGHRSVSWYQQTPGQGLQFLFEYFSETQRNKGNFPGRFSGRQFSNSRSEMNVSTLELGDSALYLCASSSDRYTEAFFGQGTRLTVV.

The gene calls are TRBV27 and TRBJ2-1; TRBD1 might be the D (7 bases). With 0 bases removed from V and 3 bases from J, the gap between germline ends came to 12 bases. The CDR3 has 16 residues. Germline V lookup: CDR1 MNHEY, CDR2 SMNVEV (reference sequence). The chain's CDR3 is CASSLSQGGLYNEQFF. The CDR3 nucleotides are TGTGCCAGCAGTTTATCCCAGGGGGGCCTCTACAATGAGCAGTTCTTC.

The gene calls are TRBV19 and TRBJ2-7, with 7 bases matching TRBD2. Germline CDR1 is LNHDA and CDR2 is SQIVND (reference sequence). The junction had 9 bases not matched to a gene; V was cut back by 7 bases and J by 3 bases. The CDR3 covers 14 residues. The CDR3 nucleotides are TGTGCCAGTACAGCTCAGGGAGGGGACTACGAGCAGTACTTC. Its translation is CASTAQGGDYEQYF.

V is TRBV7-2 and J is TRBJ1-4; D gene unclear. The CDR3 contains 14 residues. Trimming cost V 5 bases and J 5 bases, with 12 bases left between them. Germline-derived CDR1 and CDR2 are SGHTA and FQGNSA. CDR3 residues: CASSPRISNEKLFF. The CDR3, as DNA: TGTGCCAGCAGCCCCCGTATTTCGAATGAAAAACTGTTTTTT.

The rearrangement joins TRBV20-1 to TRBJ1-2; TRBD1 matches 8 bases. V shed 5 bases and J 8 bases; nucleotides not matched to a gene: 7. CDR3 length equals 12 residues. From germline, CDR1 is DFQATT and CDR2 SNEGSKA (reference sequence). CDR3 DNA sequence: TGCAGTGCTCGTGACAGGGGAGAAGGCTACACCTTC. It yields the protein CSARDRGEGYTF.

J is TRBJ2-1 and V is TRBV5-1; TRBD2 matches 9 bases. This CDR3 contains 15 residues. Germline CDR1 reads SGHRS; CDR2 reads YFSETQ. Trimming removed 6 bases from V and 7 bases from J; junction bases left unmatched: 11. As DNA, the CDR3 is TGCGCCAGCACCAGGGCGCTAGCGGGGTTAAATGAGCAGTTCTTC. Amino acids: CASTRALAGLNEQFF.

This chain joins TRBV11-2 and TRBJ1-1; D gene unclear. The length of the CDR3 is 13 residues. V was trimmed by 5 bases and J by 7 bases, leaving 14 bases between them. Per germline, CDR1 SGHAT and CDR2 FQNNGV. CDR3 residues: CASSPTDRIEAFF. The CDR3 nucleotides are TGTGCCAGCAGCCCTACGGACCGGATTGAAGCTTTCTTT. Looking up the rest from reference TRBV11-2 and TRBJ1-1 gives the full variable domain: EAGVAQSPRYKIIEKRQSVAFWCNPISGHATLYWYQQILGQGPKLLIQFQNNGVVDDSQLPKDRFSAERLKGVDSTLKIQPAKLEDSAVYLCASSPTDRIEAFFGQGTRLTVV.

The rearrangement uses TRBV30 and TRBJ1-1; no clear D. Germline CDR1 reads GTSNPN; CDR2 reads SVGIG (reference sequence). The CDR3 consists of 13 residues. Trimming took off 1 base at V and 0 bases at J, with 6 bases between the two ends. In nucleotides, the CDR3 is TGTGCCTGGAGTGACGGGATGAACACTGAAGCTTTCTTT. Amino acid sequence: CAWSDGMNTEAFF.

The chain employs TRBV9 and TRBJ2-1, with 9 bases that match TRBD2. V was pared by 4 bases and J by 4 bases, with 12 bases of the junction left unmatched. This CDR3 comprises 17 residues. Germline V gene data show CDR1 as SGDLS and CDR2 as YYNGEE. The CDR3 coding sequence is TGTGCCAGCAGCCTAAACTGGCGGGCGGGGGGGTACAATGAGCAGTTCTTC. Translated, it gives CASSLNWRAGGYNEQFF.

The chain links TRBV6-5 to TRBJ2-7; D gene ambiguous. This CDR3 region has 13 residues. V was trimmed by 5 bases and J by 3 bases, leaving 11 bases between them. In germline, CDR1 is MNHEY, CDR2 SVGAGI. As DNA, the CDR3 is TGTGCCAGCAGTATGAAGGTCAACTACGAGCAGTACTTC. Translation: CASSMKVNYEQYF.

The chain couples TRBV5-4 to TRBJ1-1, with 7 bases that match TRBD1. Germline CDR1 reads SGHNT; CDR2 reads YYREEE (reference sequence). This CDR3 comprises 14 residues. Trimming at V came to 3 bases and at J to 2 bases, leaving 4 bases not matched to a gene. The CDR3: CASSSTGVNTEAFF. The CDR3 DNA reads as TGTGCCAGCAGCTCAACAGGGGTAAACACTGAAGCTTTCTTT.

The chain combines TRBV12-3 or TRBV12-4 with TRBJ2-1; tentatively, D is TRBD1 or TRBD2 (5 bases each). Trimming removed 6 bases from V and 7 bases from J, with 13 bases in between. This CDR3 comprises 13 residues. The CDR3 spells CASRRPGPNEQFF. The CDR3 DNA reads as TGTGCCAGCAGGCGGCCGGGGCCAAATGAGCAGTTCTTC.

V usage is TRBV5-5 and J usage is TRBJ2-7; tentatively, D is TRBD1 or TRBD2 (5 bases each). The CDR3 covers 14 residues. V shed 3 bases and J shed 4 bases, with 14 bases lying between them. Germline V gene data show CDR1 as SGHKS and CDR2 as YYEKEE (reference sequence). CDR3: CASSWDLLNYEQYF. The CDR3 DNA sequence: TGTGCCAGCAGCTGGGACCTTCTTAATTACGAGCAGTACTTC.

The chain couples TRBV19 to TRBJ1-1; D gene ambiguous. CDR1 is LNHDA and CDR2 is SQIVND in the germline V gene (reference sequence). V dropped 4 bases and J dropped 0 bases, with 12 bases sitting between them. CDR3 size: 15 residues. The CDR3 DNA follows: TGTGCCAGTAGTAGGAGAACCAGACTGAACACTGAAGCTTTCTTT. This codes for CASSRRTRLNTEAFF.